The source of this T cell receptor (beta chain) is a study of cytomegalovirus exposure and HLA in healthy donors. Study-wide points: Later, an analysis found that common viral pathogens appeared to be linked with several of the most significant clusters.

The PCR used 60 Vbeta and 13 Jbeta primers. Clones were sequenced by immunoSEQ multiplex PCR, and TCRdb holds only the in-frame ones, with some missing. The repertoire consists of some 120,000 clones, with about 79% occurring once and the leading ten covering approximately 3.1%. From germline, CDR1 is PRHDT and CDR2 FYEKMQ (reference sequence). J was trimmed by 7 bases and V by 0 bases; bases with no gene match: 8. The CDR3 contains 17 residues. In regard to this clone: Its specificity is not known.

The receptor comes from a woman between 18 and 29 years old in good health and CMV-seropositive. Sequencing was performed on PBMCs. The chain recombines TRBV13 with TRBJ1-6; 8 nucleotides align to TRBD1. The CDR3: CASSLGVRGQVNSPLHF. The CDR3, as DNA: TGTGCCAGCAGCTTAGGGGTCAGGGGACAGGTCAATTCACCCCTCCACTTT.